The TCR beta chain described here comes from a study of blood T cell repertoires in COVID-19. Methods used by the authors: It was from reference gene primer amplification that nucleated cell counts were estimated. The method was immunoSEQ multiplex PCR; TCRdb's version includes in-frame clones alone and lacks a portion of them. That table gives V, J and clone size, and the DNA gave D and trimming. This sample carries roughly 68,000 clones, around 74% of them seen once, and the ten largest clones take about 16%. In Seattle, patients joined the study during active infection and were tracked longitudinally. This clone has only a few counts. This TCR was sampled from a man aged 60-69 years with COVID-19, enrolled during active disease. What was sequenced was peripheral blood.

CDR3 region: CASSLTMFGSSYNEQFF. CDR3 bases: TGTGCCAGCAGCTTAACTATGTTCGGCAGCTCCTACAATGAGCAGTTCTTC. The chain joins TRBV11-2 to TRBJ2-1; no reliable D call. Per germline, CDR1 SGHAT and CDR2 FQNNGV. The CDR3 extends over 17 amino acids. V lost 2 bases, J lost 0 bases, and 14 bases lay in between.